Below, one TCR beta chain is given with its context. Its target is unknown. The sample's time point: week 47, end of study. Vaccination comprised doses that each held 300 ug of mutant IDH1 20-mer peptide, plus topical imiquimod. The patients were given eight vaccinations, one each in weeks 1, 3, 5, 7, 11, 15, 19 and 23. This sample is drawn from a study of a mutant IDH1 vaccine in newly diagnosed glioma. The V segment lost 0 bases and the J segment 4 bases; nucleotides outside the gene matches: 15. Germline values: CDR1 MNHEY, CDR2 SMNVEV (reference sequence). The length of the CDR3 is 18 residues. Generated by immunoSEQ multiplex PCR, the TCRdb table keeps only in-frame clones and is missing some. The table includes approximately 56,000 clones, less than 80% detected once.

The sample was PBMCs, taken from a glioma patient whose treatment included an IDH1 peptide vaccine. The V call is TRBV27, the J call TRBJ2-7; 7 nucleotides match TRBD2. The receptor was isolated from a man aged 45-65 years with glioma. The CDR3: CASSLSRGVSRLAYEQYF. CDR3 nucleotides: TGTGCCAGCAGTTTATCAAGAGGAGTTAGTAGACTAGCTTACGAGCAGTACTTC.